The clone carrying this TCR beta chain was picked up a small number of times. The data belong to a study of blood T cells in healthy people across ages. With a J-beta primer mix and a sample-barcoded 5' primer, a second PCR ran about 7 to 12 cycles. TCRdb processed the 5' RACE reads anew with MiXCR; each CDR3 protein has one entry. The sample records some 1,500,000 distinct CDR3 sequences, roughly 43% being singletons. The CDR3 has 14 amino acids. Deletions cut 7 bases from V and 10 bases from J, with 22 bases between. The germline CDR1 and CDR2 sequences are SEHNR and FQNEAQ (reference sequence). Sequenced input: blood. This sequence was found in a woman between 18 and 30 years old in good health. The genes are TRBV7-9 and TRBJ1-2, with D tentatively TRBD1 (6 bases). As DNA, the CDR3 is TGTGCCAGCACCACCACCGGGACATTGGGCCCCTACACCTTC. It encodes CASTTTGTLGPYTF.